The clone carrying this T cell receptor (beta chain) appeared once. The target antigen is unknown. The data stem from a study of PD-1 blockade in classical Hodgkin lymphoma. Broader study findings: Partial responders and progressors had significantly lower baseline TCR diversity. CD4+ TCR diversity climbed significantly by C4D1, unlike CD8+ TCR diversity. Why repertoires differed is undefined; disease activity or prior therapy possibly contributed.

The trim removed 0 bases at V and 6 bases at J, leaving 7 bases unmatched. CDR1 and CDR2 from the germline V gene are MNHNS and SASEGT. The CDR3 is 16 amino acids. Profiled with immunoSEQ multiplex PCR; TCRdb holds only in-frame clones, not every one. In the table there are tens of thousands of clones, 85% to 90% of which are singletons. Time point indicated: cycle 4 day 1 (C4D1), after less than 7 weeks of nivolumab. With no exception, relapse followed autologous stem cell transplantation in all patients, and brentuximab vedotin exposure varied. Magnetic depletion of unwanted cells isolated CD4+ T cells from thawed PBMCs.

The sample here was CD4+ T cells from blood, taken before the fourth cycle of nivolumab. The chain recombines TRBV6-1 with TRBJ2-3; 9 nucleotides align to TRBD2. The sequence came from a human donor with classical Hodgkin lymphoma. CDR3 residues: CASSEALAGGSDTQYF. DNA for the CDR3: TGTGCCAGCAGTGAAGCTTTGGCGGGGGGGTCGGATACGCAGTATTTT.